This T cell receptor (beta chain) was observed in a study of T cell responses to AZD1222 COVID-19 vaccine. Findings and caveats of the study: Clonal diversity was possibly underestimated, and the donors were mostly white British, with more females. Rises in breadth and depth of Spike-specific TCRs came after two AZD1222 doses.

This clone has just one count. What it recognizes is unknown. The CDR3 loop spans 14 amino acids. With 2 bases removed from V and 1 base from J, the gap between germline ends came to 9 bases. Germline loops: CDR1 SGHNT, CDR2 YYREEE (reference sequence). Sequenced by immunoSEQ multiplex PCR; TCRdb stores in-frame clones only, minus some. The top ten clones hold over 0.95% of a sample with 150,000 to 250,000 clones, around 93% of them seen once. Here the sequenced sample was peripheral blood, taken 28 days after the second AZD1222 dose. This sequence was found in an adult who received the AZD1222 COVID-19 vaccine. The chain joins TRBV5-4 to TRBJ1-1, with a tentative D call TRBD1 (6 bases). The CDR3, as DNA: TGTGCCAGCAGCTTTAAGGACAGGAACACTGAAGCTTTCTTT. Protein product: CASSFKDRNTEAFF.